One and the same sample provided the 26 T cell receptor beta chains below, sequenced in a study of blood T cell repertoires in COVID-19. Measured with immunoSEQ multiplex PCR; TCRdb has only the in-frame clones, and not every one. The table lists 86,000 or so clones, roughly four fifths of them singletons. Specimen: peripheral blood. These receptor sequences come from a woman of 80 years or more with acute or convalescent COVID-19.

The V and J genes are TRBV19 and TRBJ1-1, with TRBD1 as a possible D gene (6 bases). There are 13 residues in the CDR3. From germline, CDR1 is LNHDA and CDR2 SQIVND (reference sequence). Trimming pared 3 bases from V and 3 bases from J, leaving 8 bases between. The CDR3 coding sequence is TGTGCCAGTAGTATCGCAGGGGACACTGAAGCTTTCTTT. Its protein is CASSIAGDTEAFF.

The CDR3: CASRVGGARGEQYF. The CDR3 DNA is TGTGCCAGCAGGGTCGGCGGGGCTCGGGGGGAGCAGTACTTC. The chain employs TRBV28 and TRBJ2-7; the D gene is possibly TRBD2 (6 bases). The V end lost 6 bases, the J end lost 7 bases, and 19 bases lay between the germline ends. Germline-derived CDR1 and CDR2 are MDHEN and SYDVKM. This CDR3 spans 14 amino acids.

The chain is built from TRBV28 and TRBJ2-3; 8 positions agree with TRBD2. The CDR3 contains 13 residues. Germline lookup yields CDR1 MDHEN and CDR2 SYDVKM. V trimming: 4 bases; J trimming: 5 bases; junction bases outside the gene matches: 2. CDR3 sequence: CASSSTSVDTQYF. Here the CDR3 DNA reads TGTGCCAGCAGTTCGACTAGCGTAGATACGCAGTATTTT.

In nucleotides, the CDR3 is TGTGCCAGCAGCTTGTTCAATGTGAACACTGAAGCTTTCTTT. Its translation is CASSLFNVNTEAFF. The chain has TRBV5-4 and TRBJ1-1; D call uncertain. The CDR3 is 14 residues long. V was clipped by 1 base and J by 0 bases, with 7 bases between them. The germline V gene encodes CDR1 SGHNT and CDR2 YYREEE (reference sequence).

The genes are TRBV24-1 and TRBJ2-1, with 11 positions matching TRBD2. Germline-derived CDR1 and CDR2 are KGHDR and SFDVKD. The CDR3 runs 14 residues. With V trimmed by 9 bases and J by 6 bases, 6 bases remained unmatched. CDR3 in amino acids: CATDGTSGINEQFF. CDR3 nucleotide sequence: TGTGCCACCGACGGGACTAGCGGTATCAATGAGCAGTTCTTC.

The CDR3 sequence: CASTDRVGSPLHF. CDR3 DNA sequence: TGTGCCAGCACGGACAGGGTCGGATCACCCCTCCACTTT. This rearrangement joins TRBV18 to TRBJ1-6; TRBD1 agrees at 8 bases. J was trimmed by 10 bases and V by 8 bases; bases with no gene match: 7. Germline CDR1 and CDR2: KGHSH and LQKENI. The CDR3 is made up of 13 amino acids.

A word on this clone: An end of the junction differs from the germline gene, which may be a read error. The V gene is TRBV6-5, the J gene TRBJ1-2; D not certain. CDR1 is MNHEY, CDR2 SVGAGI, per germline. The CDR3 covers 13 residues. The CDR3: CTSSPDGFYGYTF. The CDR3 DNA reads TGTACCAGCAGCCCCGACGGGTTCTATGGCTACACCTTC.

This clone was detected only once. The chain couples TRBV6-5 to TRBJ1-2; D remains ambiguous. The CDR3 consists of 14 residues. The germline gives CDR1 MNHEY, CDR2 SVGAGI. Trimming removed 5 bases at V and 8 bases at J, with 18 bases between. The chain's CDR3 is CASSTWAGGEGYTF. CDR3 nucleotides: TGTGCCAGCAGTACGTGGGCCGGCGGGGAAGGCTACACCTTC.

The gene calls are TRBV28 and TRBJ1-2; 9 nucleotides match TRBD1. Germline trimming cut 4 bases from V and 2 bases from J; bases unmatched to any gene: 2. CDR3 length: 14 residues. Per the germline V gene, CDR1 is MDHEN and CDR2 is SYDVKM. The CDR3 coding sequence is TGTGCCAGCAGTTCCGGGACAGGGAACTATGGCTACACCTTC. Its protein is CASSSGTGNYGYTF.

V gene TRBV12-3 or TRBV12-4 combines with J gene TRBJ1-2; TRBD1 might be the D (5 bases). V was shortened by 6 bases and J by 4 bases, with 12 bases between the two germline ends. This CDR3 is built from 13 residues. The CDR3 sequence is CASRQTDSYGYTF. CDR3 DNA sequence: TGTGCCAGCAGACAGACAGACTCCTATGGCTACACCTTC.

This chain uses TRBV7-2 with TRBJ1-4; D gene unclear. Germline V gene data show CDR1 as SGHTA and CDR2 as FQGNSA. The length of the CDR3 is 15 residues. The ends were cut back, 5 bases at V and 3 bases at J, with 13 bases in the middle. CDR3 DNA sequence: TGTGCCAGCAGCCCCTCGTGGGCCTCTAATGAAAAACTGTTTTTT. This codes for CASSPSWASNEKLFF.

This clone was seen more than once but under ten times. The CDR3 reads CASKVEQGGTGELFF. Here the CDR3 DNA reads TGTGCCAGCAAAGTCGAACAGGGGGGCACCGGGGAGCTGTTTTTT. The chain employs TRBV4-2 and TRBJ2-2; 8 nucleotides match TRBD1. The V segment lost 7 bases and the J segment 4 bases; nucleotides outside the gene matches: 8. The length of the CDR3 is 15 residues. Germline V gene data show CDR1 as LGHNA and CDR2 as YNFKEQ.

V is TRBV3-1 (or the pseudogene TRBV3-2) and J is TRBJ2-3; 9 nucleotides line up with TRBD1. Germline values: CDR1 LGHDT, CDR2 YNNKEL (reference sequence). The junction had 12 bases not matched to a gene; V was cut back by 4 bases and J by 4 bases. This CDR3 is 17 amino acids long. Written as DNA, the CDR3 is TGTGCCAGCAGCCTCTTGGGACAGGGAAAGGAGGCAGATACGCAGTATTTT. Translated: CASSLLGQGKEADTQYF.

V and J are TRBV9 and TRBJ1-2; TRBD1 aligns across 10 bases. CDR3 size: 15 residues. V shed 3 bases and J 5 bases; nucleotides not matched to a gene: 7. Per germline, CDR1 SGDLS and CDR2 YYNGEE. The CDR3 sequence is CASSGRQGAGYGYTF. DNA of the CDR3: TGTGCCAGCAGCGGTCGACAGGGGGCCGGGTATGGCTACACCTTC.

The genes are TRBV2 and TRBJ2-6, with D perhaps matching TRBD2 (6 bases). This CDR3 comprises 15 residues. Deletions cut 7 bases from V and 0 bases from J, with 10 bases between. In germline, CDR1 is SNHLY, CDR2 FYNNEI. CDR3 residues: CASTGGTSGANVLTF. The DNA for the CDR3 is TGTGCCAGCACCGGCGGGACCTCTGGGGCCAACGTCCTGACTTTC.

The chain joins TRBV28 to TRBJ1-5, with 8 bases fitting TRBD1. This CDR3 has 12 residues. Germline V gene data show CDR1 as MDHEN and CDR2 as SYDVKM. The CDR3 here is CVVDRANQPQHF. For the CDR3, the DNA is TGTGTCGTGGACAGGGCCAATCAGCCCCAGCATTTT.

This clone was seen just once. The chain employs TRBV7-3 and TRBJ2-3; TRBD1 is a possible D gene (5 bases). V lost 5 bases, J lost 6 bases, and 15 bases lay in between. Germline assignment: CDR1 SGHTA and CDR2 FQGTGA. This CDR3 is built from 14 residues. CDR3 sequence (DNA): TGTGCCAGCAGCGTAGATGGGGCTGTGGATACGCAGTATTTT. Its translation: CASSVDGAVDTQYF. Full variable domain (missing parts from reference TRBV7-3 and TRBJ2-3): GAGVSQTPSNKVTEKGKYVELRCDPISGHTALYWYRQSLGQGPEFLIYFQGTGAADDSGLPNDRFFAVRPEGSVSTLKIQRTERGDSAVYLCASSVDGAVDTQYFGPGTRLTVL.

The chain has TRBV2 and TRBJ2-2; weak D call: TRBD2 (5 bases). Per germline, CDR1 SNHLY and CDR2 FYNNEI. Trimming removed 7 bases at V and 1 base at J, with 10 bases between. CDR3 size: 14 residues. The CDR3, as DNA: TGTGCCAGCAAGGGTAGCGAGAACACCGGGGAGCTGTTTTTT. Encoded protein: CASKGSENTGELFF. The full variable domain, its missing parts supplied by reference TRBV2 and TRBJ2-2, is EPEVTQTPSHQVTQMGQEVILRCVPISNHLYFYWYRQILGQKVEFLVSFYNNEISEKSEIFDDQFSVERPDGSNFTLKIRSTKLEDSAMYFCASKGSENTGELFFGEGSRLTVL.

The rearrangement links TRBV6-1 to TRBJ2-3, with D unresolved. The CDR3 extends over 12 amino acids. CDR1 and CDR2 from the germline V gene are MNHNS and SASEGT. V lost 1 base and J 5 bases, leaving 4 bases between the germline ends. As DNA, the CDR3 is TGTGCCAGCAGTGAAGTTAGAGATACGCAGTATTTT. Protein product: CASSEVRDTQYF.

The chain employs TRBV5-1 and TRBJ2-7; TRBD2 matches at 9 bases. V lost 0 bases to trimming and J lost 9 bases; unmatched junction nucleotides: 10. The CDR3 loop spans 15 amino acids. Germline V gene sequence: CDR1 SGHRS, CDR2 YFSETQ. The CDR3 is CASSLGSGGLDGQYF. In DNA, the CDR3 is TGCGCCAGCAGCTTGGGTAGCGGGGGCTTAGACGGGCAGTACTTC.

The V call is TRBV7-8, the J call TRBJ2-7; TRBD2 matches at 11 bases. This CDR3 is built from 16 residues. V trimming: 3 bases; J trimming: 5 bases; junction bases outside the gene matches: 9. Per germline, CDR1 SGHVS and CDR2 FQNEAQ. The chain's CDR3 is CASSLETSGRFHEQYF. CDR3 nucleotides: TGTGCCAGCAGCTTGGAAACTAGCGGGAGATTCCACGAGCAGTACTTC.

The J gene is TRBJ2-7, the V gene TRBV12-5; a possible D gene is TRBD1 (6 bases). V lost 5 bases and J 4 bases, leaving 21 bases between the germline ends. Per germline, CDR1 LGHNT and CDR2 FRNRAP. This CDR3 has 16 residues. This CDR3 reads CASGPNYGTNTYEQYF. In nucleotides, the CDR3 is TGTGCTAGTGGTCCAAACTATGGGACAAACACTTACGAGCAGTACTTC.

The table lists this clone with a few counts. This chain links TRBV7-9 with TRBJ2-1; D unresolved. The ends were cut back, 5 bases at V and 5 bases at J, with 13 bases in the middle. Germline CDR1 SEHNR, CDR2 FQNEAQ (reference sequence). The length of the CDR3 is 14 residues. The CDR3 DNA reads TGTGCCAGCAGCCCTACTGAAGTCGACAATGAGCAGTTCTTC. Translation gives CASSPTEVDNEQFF.

DNA of the CDR3: TGTGCCAGTAGTATTAAGCGGGAGGGCGCTGAGCAGTTCTTC. Translated: CASSIKREGAEQFF. The J gene is TRBJ2-1, the V gene TRBV19; 10 positions match TRBD2. V lost 3 bases to trimming and J lost 9 bases; unmatched junction nucleotides: 5. CDR1 is LNHDA, CDR2 SQIVND, per germline (reference sequence). This CDR3 is built from 14 residues.

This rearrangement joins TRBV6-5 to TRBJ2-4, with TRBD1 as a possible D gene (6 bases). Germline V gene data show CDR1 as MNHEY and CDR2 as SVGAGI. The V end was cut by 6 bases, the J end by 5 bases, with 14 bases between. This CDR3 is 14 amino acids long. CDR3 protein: CASRETGSQNIQYF. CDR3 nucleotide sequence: TGTGCCAGCAGGGAGACAGGTTCTCAAAACATTCAGTACTTC.

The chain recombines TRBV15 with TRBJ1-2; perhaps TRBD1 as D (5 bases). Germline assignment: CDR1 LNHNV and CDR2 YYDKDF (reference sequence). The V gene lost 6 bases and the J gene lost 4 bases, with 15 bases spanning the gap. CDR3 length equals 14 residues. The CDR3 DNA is TGTGCCACCAGGCCGGGAGGGGCCTCCTATGGCTACACCTTC. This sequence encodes CATRPGGASYGYTF.